This entry lists 12 T cell receptor beta chains sequenced from one sample in a study of T cells after somatic rescue of genetic block. Using immunoSEQ multiplex PCR, the repertoire was profiled, and TCRdb retains in-frame clones only, with some absent. This sample has more than 9,500 clones, with less than 85% found just once. Sequencing used peripheral blood mononuclear cells (PBMCs). The receptor source for this set is a boy younger than 18.

The chain carries TRBV5-1 and TRBJ1-1; possibly TRBD1 for D (6 bases). This CDR3 is built from 13 residues. V was trimmed by 6 bases and J by 1 base, leaving 10 bases between them. The germline gives CDR1 SGHRS, CDR2 YFSETQ. CDR3 region: CASTRQENTEAFF. Here the CDR3 DNA reads TGCGCCAGCACGCGACAGGAGAACACTGAAGCTTTCTTT.

This chain links TRBV9 with TRBJ2-7, with 8 positions matching TRBD2. Unmatched junction bases numbered 10, after V lost 4 bases and J lost 4 bases. The germline gives CDR1 SGDLS, CDR2 YYNGEE. The CDR3 consists of 15 residues. Written as DNA, the CDR3 is TGTGCCAGCAGCCGTGTCGGGGGGGCGCCTTACGAGCAGTACTTC. It codes for CASSRVGGAPYEQYF. Full variable domain (missing parts from reference TRBV9 and TRBJ2-7): DSGVTQTPKHLITATGQRVTLRCSPRSGDLSVYWYQQSLDQGLQFLIQYYNGEERAKGNILERFSAQQFPDLHSELNLSSLELGDSALYFCASSRVGGAPYEQYFGPGTRLTVT.

This chain uses TRBV14 with TRBJ2-1; D may be TRBD1 or TRBD2 (5 bases each). V lost 6 bases and J 9 bases, leaving 9 bases between the germline ends. This CDR3 spans 11 amino acids. In germline, CDR1 is SGHDN, CDR2 FVKESK. CDR3: CASRGEIEQFF. The CDR3 DNA reads as TGTGCCAGCAGGGGGGAGATTGAGCAGTTCTTC. Full variable domain (missing parts from reference TRBV14 and TRBJ2-1): EAGVTQFPSHSVIEKGQTVTLRCDPISGHDNLYWYRRVMGKEIKFLLHFVKESKQDESGMPNNRFLAERTGGTYSTLKVQPAELEDSGVYFCASRGEIEQFFGPGTRLTVL.

The rearrangement links TRBV7-9 to TRBJ1-1; TRBD1 is a possible D gene (5 bases). V lost 3 bases and J 2 bases, leaving 13 bases between the germline ends. The CDR3 spans 15 residues. The V gene's germline CDR1 is SEHNR and CDR2 FQNEAQ (reference sequence). The CDR3: CASSLKGRANTEAFF. The CDR3 region has the DNA TGTGCCAGCAGCTTGAAGGGGAGAGCTAACACTGAAGCTTTCTTT.

The V call is TRBV19, the J call TRBJ2-5, with 8 bases matching TRBD1. The CDR3 totals 12 residues. After removal of 3 bases from V and 7 bases from J, the junction contained 1 base not matched to a gene. CDR1 LNHDA and CDR2 SQIVND come from the germline V gene (reference sequence). The CDR3 region has the DNA TGTGCCAGTAGTATGACAGGGGCGACCCAGTACTTC. Translated, it gives CASSMTGATQYF.

The gene calls are TRBV30 and TRBJ2-1, with TRBD1 identical over 7 bases. The CDR3 runs to 17 residues. J gave up 1 base and V 2 bases, and 11 bases lay outside the gene matches. Germline CDR1 and CDR2: GTSNPN and SVGIG (reference sequence). CDR3 residues: CAWSSWADRVSYNEQFF. The CDR3 coding sequence is TGTGCCTGGAGTAGTTGGGCTGACAGGGTATCCTACAATGAGCAGTTCTTC.

The chain employs TRBV7-9 and TRBJ2-5, with 8 bases identical to TRBD2. This CDR3 contains 15 residues. From germline, CDR1 is SEHNR and CDR2 FQNEAQ (reference sequence). Trimming removed 2 bases from V and 5 bases from J; junction bases left unmatched: 7. The CDR3 loop is CASSLTGGPRETQYF. In nucleotides, the CDR3 is TGTGCCAGCAGCTTAACGGGAGGGCCGCGTGAGACCCAGTACTTC.

The chain couples TRBV7-3 to TRBJ1-1; D is ambiguous. CDR3 length equals 13 residues. Germline V gene data show CDR1 as SGHTA and CDR2 as FQGTGA. Trimming removed 7 bases from V and 1 base from J, with 10 bases in between. DNA of the CDR3: TGTGCCAGCATAACAGAGGGGAACACTGAAGCTTTCTTT. Its translation is CASITEGNTEAFF.

The rearrangement links TRBV4-2 to TRBJ1-1; D possibly corresponds to TRBD1 (6 bases). CDR1 is LGHNA, CDR2 YNFKEQ, per germline. The CDR3 spans 16 residues. Trimming took off 1 base at V and 5 bases at J, with 17 bases between the two ends. The CDR3 protein is CASSQGEGGAGTEAFF. Here the CDR3 DNA reads TGTGCCAGCAGCCAAGGTGAGGGGGGGGCGGGAACTGAAGCTTTCTTT.

The chain couples TRBV28 to TRBJ2-5; 10 bases fit TRBD2. The V gene end was trimmed by 2 bases and the J gene end by 5 bases; junction bases not matched to a gene: 14. The CDR3 totals 18 residues. Germline CDR1 reads MDHEN; CDR2 reads SYDVKM. The CDR3 nucleotides are TGTGCCAGCAGTTTAGATTTTTTTTGGGCTAGCGGGAGTGAGACCCAGTACTTC. It translates to CASSLDFFWASGSETQYF.

This chain joins TRBV18 and TRBJ1-1; D is unresolved. Trimming stripped 3 bases from V and 3 bases from J, with 11 bases between. The CDR3 is made up of 14 amino acids. Germline CDR1 reads KGHSH; CDR2 reads LQKENI. In DNA form, the CDR3 reads TGTGCCAGCTCACCTTATCCGGGGTACACTGAAGCTTTCTTT. Its translation: CASSPYPGYTEAFF.

The chain links TRBV5-1 to TRBJ2-1; D may correspond to TRBD1 or TRBD2 (7 bases each). The V and J ends lost 1 base and 2 bases respectively, with 16 bases between them. CDR1 and CDR2 (germline): SGHRS, YFSETQ. This CDR3 spans 17 amino acids. CDR3 amino acids: CASSLSSGGAPYNEQFF. The CDR3 nucleotides are TGCGCCAGCAGCTTGTCATCAGGGGGGGCGCCCTACAATGAGCAGTTCTTC. The full variable domain, its missing parts supplied by reference TRBV5-1 and TRBJ2-1, is KAGVTQTPRYLIKTRGQQVTLSCSPISGHRSVSWYQQTPGQGLQFLFEYFSETQRNKGNFPGRFSGRQFSNSRSEMNVSTLELGDSALYLCASSLSSGGAPYNEQFFGPGTRLTVL.